The clone carrying this TCR beta chain was seen a single time. What it recognizes is unknown. One end of the junction is discordant with germline, which a read error may explain. The genomic DNA TCR beta CDR3 region underwent two rounds of multiplex PCR. The authors ran first-round PCR with primers specific to each TRBV and TRBJ gene. From the multiplex PCR reads, TCRdb called clonotypes with MiXCR, one entry per CDR3 protein. Found here are 51,000 or so distinct CDR3 sequences, around a third of them singletons; the top ten hold roughly 10%. This record comes from a study of prognosis after radiotherapy for stage I lung cancer. Findings and limits, study-wide: Stereotactic body radiation therapy was followed by a fall in unique TCR clone counts, with a median of approximately 10,000 versus 7,000.

Sequenced here: PBMCs, sampled before or after stereotactic body radiation therapy (not recorded which). This receptor was obtained from a donor older than 45 with non-small cell lung cancer.

CDR3 sequence reads: CAISLGEGQCSYEQYF. CDR3 in DNA: TGTGCCATCAGTTTAGGGGAGGGACAGTGCTCCTACGAGCAGTACTTC. This rearrangement joins TRBV12-3 or TRBV12-4 to TRBJ2-7; D tentatively fits TRBD1 or TRBD2 (7 bases each). This CDR3 contains 16 residues.